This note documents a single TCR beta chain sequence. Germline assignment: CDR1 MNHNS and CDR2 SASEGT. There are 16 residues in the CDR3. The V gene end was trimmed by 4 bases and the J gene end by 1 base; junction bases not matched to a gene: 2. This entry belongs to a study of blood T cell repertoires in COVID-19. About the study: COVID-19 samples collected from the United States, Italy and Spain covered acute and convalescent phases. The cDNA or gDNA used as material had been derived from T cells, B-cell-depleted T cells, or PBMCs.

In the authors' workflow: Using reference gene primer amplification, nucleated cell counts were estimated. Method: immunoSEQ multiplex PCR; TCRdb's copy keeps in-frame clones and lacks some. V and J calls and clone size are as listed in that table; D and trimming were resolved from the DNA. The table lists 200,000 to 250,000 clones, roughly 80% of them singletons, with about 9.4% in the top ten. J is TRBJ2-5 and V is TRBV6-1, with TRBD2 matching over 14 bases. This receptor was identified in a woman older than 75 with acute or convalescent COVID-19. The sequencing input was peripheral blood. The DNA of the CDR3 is TGTGCCAGCAGTGGCGGACTAGCGGGGGGCCAAGAGACCCAGTACTTC. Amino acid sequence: CASSGGLAGGQETQYF.